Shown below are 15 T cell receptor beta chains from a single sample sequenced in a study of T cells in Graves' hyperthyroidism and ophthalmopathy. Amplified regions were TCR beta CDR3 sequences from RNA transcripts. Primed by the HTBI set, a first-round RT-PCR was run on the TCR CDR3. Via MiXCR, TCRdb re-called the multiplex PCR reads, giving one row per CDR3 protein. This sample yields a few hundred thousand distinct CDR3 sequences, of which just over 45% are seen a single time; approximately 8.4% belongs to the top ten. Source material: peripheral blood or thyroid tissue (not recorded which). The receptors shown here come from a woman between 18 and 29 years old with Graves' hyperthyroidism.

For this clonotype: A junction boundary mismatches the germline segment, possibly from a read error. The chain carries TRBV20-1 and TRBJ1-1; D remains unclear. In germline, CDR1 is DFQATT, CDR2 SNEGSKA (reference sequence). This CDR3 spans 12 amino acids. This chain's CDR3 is CSAREGPTEAFF. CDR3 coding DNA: TGCAGTGCGAGAGAGGGTCCTACTGAAGCCTTCTTT.

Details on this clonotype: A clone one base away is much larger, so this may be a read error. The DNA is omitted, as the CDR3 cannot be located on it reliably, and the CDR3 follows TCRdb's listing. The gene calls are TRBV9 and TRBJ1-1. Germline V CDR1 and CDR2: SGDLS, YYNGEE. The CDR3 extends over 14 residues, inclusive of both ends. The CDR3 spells CASSVAIGNTEALF.

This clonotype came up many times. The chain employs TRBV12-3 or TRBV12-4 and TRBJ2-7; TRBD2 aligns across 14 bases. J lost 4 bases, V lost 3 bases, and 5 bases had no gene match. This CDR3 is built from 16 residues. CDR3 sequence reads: CASSFGTSGGTYEQYF. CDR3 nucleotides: TGTGCCAGCAGTTTCGGGACTAGCGGGGGAACTTACGAGCAGTACTTC.

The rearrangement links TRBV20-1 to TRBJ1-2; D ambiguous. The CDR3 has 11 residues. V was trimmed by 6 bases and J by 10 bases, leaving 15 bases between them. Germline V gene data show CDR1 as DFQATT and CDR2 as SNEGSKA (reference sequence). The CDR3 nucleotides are TGCAGTGCAGAAGACCGGGTTACCTACACCTTC. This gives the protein CSAEDRVTYTF.

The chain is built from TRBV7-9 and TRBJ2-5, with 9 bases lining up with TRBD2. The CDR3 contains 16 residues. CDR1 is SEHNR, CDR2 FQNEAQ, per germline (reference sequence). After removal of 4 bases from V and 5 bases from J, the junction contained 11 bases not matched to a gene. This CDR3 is CASSSTPGTSHETQYF. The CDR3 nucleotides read TGTGCCAGCAGCTCCACCCCCGGGACTAGCCACGAGACCCAGTACTTC.

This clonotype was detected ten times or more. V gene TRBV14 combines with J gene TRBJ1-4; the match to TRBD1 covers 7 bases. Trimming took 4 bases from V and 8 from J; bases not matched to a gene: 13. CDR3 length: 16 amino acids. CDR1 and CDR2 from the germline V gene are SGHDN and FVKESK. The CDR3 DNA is TGTGCCAGCAGCCTCCGAATTGGACAGGCACGGGAAAAACTGTTTTTT. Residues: CASSLRIGQAREKLFF.

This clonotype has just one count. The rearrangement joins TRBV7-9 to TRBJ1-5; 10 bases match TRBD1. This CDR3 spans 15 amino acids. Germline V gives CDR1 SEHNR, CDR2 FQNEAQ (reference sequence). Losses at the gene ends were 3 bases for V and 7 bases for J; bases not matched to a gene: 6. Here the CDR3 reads CASSFGTGEWQPQHF. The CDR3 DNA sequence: TGTGCCAGCAGCTTTGGGACAGGGGAATGGCAGCCCCAGCATTTT.

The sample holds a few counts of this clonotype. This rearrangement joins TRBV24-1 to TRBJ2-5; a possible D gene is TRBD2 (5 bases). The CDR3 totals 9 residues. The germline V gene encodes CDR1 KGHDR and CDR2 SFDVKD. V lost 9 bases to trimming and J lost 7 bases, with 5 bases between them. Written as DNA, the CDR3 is TGTGCCACCCGGGGGACCCAGTACTTC. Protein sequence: CATRGTQYF.

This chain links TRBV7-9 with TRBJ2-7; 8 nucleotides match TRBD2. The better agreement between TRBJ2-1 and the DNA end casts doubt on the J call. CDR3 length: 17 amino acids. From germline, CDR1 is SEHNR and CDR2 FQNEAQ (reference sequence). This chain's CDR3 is CASSLVSRGGSYNEQFF. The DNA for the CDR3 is TGTGCCAGCAGCTTAGTTAGTCGGGGGGGCTCCTACAATGAGCAGTTCTTC.

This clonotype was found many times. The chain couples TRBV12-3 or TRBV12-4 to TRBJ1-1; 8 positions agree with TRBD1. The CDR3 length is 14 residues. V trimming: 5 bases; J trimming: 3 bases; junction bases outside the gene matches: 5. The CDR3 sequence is CASSIRQGYTEAFF. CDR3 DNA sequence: TGTGCCAGCAGTATCCGACAGGGGTACACTGAAGCTTTCTTT.

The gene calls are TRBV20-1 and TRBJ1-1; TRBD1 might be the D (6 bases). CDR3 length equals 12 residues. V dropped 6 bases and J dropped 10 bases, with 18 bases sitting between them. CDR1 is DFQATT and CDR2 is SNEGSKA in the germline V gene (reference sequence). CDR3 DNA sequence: TGCAGTGCCGTAAGCCCGGGGGCGGGAGCTTTCTTT. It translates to CSAVSPGAGAFF.

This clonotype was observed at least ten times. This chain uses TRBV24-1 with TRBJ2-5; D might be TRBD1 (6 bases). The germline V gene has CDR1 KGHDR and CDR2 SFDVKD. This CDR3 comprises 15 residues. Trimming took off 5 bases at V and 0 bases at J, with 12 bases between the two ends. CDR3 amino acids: CATSAGYRDQETQYF. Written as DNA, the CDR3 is TGTGCCACCAGTGCCGGCTACAGGGACCAAGAGACCCAGTACTTC.

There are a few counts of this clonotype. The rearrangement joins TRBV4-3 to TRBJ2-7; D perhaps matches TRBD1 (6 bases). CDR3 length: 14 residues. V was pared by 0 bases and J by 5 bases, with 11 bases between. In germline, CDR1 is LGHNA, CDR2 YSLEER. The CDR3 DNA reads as TGCGCCAGCAGCCAAGATGGACAGTACCACGAGCAGTACTTC. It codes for CASSQDGQYHEQYF.

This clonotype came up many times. Here the CDR3 reads CSAPSRSGYTF. CDR3 nucleotide sequence: TGCAGTGCTCCAAGTAGATCTGGCTACACCTTC. The chain links TRBV20-1 to TRBJ1-2; D call uncertain. The CDR3 is made up of 11 amino acids. The germline V and J ends were trimmed by 5 bases and 7 bases, with 11 bases remaining between them. Germline CDR1 DFQATT, CDR2 SNEGSKA (reference sequence).

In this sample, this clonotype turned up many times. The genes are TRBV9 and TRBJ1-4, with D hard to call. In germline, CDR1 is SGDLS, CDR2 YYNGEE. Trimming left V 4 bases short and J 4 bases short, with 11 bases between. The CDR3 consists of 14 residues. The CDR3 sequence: CASSLADDNEKLFF. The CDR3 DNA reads TGTGCCAGCAGCCTCGCAGACGATAATGAAAAACTGTTTTTT.